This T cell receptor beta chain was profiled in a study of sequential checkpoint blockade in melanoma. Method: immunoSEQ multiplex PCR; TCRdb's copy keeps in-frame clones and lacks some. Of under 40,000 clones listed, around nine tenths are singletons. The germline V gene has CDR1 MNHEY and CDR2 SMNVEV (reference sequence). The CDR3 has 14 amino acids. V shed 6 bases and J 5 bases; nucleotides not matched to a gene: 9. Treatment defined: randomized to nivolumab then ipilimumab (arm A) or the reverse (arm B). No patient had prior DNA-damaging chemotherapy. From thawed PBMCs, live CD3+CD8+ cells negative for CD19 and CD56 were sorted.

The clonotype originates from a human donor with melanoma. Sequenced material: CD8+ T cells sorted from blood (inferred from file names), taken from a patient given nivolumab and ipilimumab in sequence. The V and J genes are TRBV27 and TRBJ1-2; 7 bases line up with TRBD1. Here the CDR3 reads CASRTTGRKYGYTF. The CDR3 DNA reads TGTGCCAGCAGAACGACAGGGAGGAAGTATGGCTACACCTTC.